The TCR beta chain described here comes from a study of blood T cell repertoires in COVID-19. Study information: In each case, the material was cDNA or gDNA derived from T cells, B-cell-depleted T cells, or PBMCs.

Study members were between about 18 and 95 years old and lived in approximately 25 US regions. The protocol was immunoSEQ multiplex PCR, while the TCRdb copy is restricted to in-frame clones and leaves out a portion. Altogether 210,000 or so clones are present, approximately 89% being singletons, with the ten largest covering under 4.5%. The germline V gene has CDR1 WNHNN and CDR2 SYGVQD (reference sequence). The V end lost 5 bases, the J end lost 9 bases, and 11 bases lay between the germline ends. This CDR3 region has 13 residues. The chain recombines TRBV10-1 with TRBJ1-6; D gene uncertain. The sequence derives from a young woman who had been exposed to COVID-19. The sequencing sample was made of PBMCs or T cells enriched from blood (not recorded which). The CDR3, as DNA: TGCGCCAGCAGTCCGTTAGGGAGTTCACCCCTCCACTTT. Protein sequence: CASSPLGSSPLHF.